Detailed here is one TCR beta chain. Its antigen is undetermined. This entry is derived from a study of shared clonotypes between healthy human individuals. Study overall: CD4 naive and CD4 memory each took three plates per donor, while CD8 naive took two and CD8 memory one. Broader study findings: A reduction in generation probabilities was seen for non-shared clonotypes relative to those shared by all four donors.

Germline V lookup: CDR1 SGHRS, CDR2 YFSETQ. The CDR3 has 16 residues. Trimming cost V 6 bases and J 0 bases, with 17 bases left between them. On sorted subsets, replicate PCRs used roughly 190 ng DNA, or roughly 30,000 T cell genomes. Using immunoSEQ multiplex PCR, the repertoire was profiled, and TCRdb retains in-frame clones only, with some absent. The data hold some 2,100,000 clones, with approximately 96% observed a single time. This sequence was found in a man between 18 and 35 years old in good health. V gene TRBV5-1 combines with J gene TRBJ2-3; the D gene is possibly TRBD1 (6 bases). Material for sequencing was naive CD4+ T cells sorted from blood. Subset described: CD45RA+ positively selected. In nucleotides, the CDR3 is TGCGCCAGCACCGGGACACTTCGTCTTAGCACAGATACGCAGTATTTT. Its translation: CASTGTLRLSTDTQYF.